The 5 T cell receptor beta chains reported below all come from one sample, sequenced in a study of blood T cell repertoires in COVID-19. The table came from immunoSEQ multiplex PCR; TCRdb's copy has only in-frame clones and leaves some out. The sample comprises about 100,000 clones, roughly 84% of which are singletons, and roughly 13% rests with the top ten. Source material: peripheral blood. These receptors were obtained from a woman aged 60 to 75 in a cohort sampled during active or convalescent COVID-19.

DNA for the CDR3: TGTGCCAGCAGTCTTGGGCCTGGGACTGAAGCTTTCTTT. Translating it yields CASSLGPGTEAFF. The gene calls are TRBV12-3 or TRBV12-4 and TRBJ1-1, with no clear D. V lost 5 bases and J lost 5, with 12 bases in between. The CDR3 covers 13 residues.

J is TRBJ2-7 and V is TRBV28; 10 bases match TRBD1. The junction had 1 base not matched to a gene; V was cut back by 8 bases and J by 3 bases. This CDR3 has 12 amino acids. Germline loops: CDR1 MDHEN, CDR2 SYDVKM. CDR3 coding DNA: TGTGCCAGCGGACAGGGGGTCTACGAGCAGTACTTC. Amino acids: CASGQGVYEQYF.

This clone was detected a few times. CDR3 region: CASSVLAMSYNEQFF. The CDR3 nucleotides read TGTGCCAGCAGTGTCCTAGCAATGTCCTACAATGAGCAGTTCTTC. This sequence joins TRBV2 and TRBJ2-1, with D possibly being TRBD2 (5 bases). The CDR3 totals 15 residues. CDR1 and CDR2 (germline): SNHLY, FYNNEI. Trimming removed 4 bases from V and 1 base from J, with 11 bases in between.

This sequence joins TRBV19 and TRBJ2-6, with 7 bases identical to TRBD2. The CDR3 is 17 amino acids. Germline CDR1 and CDR2: LNHDA and SQIVND (reference sequence). V lost 5 bases to trimming and J lost 0 bases; unmatched junction nucleotides: 7. This CDR3 reads CASSSPGGGSGANVLTF. CDR3 sequence (DNA): TGTGCCAGTAGTTCCCCGGGGGGAGGCTCTGGGGCCAACGTCCTGACTTTC.

The V and J genes are TRBV10-3 and TRBJ1-3, with a tentative D call TRBD1 (5 bases). The CDR3 sequence is 15 residues long. Germline V CDR1 and CDR2: ENHRY, SYGVKD. V shed 0 bases and J shed 3 bases, with 9 bases lying between them. CDR3 in DNA: TGTGCCATCAGTGAGTCTAAGGGGCATGGAAACACCATATATTTT. This codes for CAISESKGHGNTIYF.